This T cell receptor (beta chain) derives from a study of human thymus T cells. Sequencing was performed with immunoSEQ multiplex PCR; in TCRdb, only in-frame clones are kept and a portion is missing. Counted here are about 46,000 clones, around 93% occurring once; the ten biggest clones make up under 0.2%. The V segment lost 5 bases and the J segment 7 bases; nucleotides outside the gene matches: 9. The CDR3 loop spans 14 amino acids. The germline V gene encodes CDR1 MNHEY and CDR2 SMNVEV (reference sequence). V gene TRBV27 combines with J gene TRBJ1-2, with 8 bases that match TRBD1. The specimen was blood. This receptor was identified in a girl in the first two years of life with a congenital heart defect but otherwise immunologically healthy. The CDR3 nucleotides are TGTGCCAGCAGTGATCCCGGACAGGGTGTTGGCTACACCTTC. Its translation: CASSDPGQGVGYTF.